The source of this TCR beta chain is a study of shared clonotypes between healthy human individuals. As concerns this clone: The antigen is not known.

Study-level points and caveats: Sequencing of the sorted subsets was shown by rarefaction to be incomplete despite large depth. Clonotype sharing across several donors was observed for approximately 5% of naive CD4 clonotypes.

Execution of the assay was at deep level. The method was immunoSEQ multiplex PCR; TCRdb's version includes in-frame clones alone and lacks a portion of them. The sample lists around 320,000 clones, roughly 91% seen once, with 15% to 20% in the top ten. This clonotype originated in a man younger than 35 in good health. Sequencing input: memory CD8+ T cells sorted from blood. Subset in this sample: CD45RO+ cells pooled with CCR7-negative TemRA cells.

DNA of the CDR3: TGCGCCAGCAGCCAAGATCTGAGTCTGCGGGACCGTTTCACCGGGGAGCTGTTTTTT. Protein: CASSQDLSLRDRFTGELFF. V usage is TRBV4-3 and J usage is TRBJ2-2; the D gene is possibly TRBD2 (6 bases). Germline V gene sequence: CDR1 LGHNA, CDR2 YSLEER. There are 19 residues in the CDR3. V was shortened by 0 bases and J by 4 bases, with 21 bases between the two germline ends.